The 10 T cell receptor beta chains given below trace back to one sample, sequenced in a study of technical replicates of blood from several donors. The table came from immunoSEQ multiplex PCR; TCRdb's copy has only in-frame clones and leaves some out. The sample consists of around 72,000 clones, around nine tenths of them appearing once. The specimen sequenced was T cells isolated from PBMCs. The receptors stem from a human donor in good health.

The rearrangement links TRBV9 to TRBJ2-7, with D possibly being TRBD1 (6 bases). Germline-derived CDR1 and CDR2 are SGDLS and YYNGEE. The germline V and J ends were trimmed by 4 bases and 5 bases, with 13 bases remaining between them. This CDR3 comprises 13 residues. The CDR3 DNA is TGTGCCAGCAGCCCGGTCACAGGGAACGAGCAGTACTTC. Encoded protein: CASSPVTGNEQYF.

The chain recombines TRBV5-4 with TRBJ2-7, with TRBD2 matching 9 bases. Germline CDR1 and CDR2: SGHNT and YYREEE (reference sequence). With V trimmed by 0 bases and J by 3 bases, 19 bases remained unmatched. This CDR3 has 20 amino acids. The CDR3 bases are TGTGCCAGCAGCTTGGTCGGGGTAGCGGGAGAAAGGCCGGTTCTCTACGAGCAGTACTTC. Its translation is CASSLVGVAGERPVLYEQYF. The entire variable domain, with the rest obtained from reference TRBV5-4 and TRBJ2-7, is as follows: ETGVTQSPTHLIKTRGQQVTLRCSSQSGHNTVSWYQQALGQGPQFIFQYYREEENGRGNFPPRFSGLQFPNYSSELNVNALELDDSALYLCASSLVGVAGERPVLYEQYFGPGTRLTVT.

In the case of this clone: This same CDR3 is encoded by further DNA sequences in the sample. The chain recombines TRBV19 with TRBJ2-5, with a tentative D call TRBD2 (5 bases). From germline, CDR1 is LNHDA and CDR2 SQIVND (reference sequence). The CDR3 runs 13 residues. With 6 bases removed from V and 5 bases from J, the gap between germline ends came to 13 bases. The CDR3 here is CASSPDLEETQYF. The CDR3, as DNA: TGTGCCAGTAGCCCGGACTTGGAGGAGACCCAGTACTTC.

CDR3 amino acids: CASSSQGADYNEQFF. For the CDR3, the DNA is TGTGCCAGCAGCTCCCAGGGGGCGGACTACAATGAGCAGTTCTTC. The chain recombines TRBV7-9 with TRBJ2-1, with 8 bases fitting TRBD1. The V gene end was trimmed by 4 bases and the J gene end by 3 bases; junction bases not matched to a gene: 5. CDR3 length: 15 residues. Germline V gene sequence: CDR1 SEHNR, CDR2 FQNEAQ (reference sequence).

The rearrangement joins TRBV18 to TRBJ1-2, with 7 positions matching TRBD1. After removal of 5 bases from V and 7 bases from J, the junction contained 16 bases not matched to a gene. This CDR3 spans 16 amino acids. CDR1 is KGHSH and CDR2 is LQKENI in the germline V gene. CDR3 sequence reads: CASSSRTGLSVGGYTF. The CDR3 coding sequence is TGTGCCAGCTCATCCCGGACAGGTTTATCCGTGGGTGGCTACACCTTC.

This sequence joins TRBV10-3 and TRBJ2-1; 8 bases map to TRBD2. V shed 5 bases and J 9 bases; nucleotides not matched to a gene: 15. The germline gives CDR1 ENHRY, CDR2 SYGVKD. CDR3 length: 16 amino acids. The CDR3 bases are TGTGCCATCAGTCGTTTAAGCGGGAGTCTCGCCAGTGAGCAGTTCTTC. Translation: CAISRLSGSLASEQFF.

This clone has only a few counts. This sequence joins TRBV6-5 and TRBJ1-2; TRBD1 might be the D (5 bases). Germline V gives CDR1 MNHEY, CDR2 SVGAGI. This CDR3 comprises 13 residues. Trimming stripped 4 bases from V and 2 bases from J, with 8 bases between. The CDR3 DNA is TGTGCCAGCAGTTTATCAGGGAACTATGGCTACACCTTC. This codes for CASSLSGNYGYTF.

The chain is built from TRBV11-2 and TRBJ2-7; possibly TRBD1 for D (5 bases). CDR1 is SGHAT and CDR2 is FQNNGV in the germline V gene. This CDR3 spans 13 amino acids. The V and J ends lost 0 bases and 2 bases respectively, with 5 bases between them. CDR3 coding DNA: TGTGCCAGCAGCTTAGACAGGGCCTACGAGCAGTACTTC. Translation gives CASSLDRAYEQYF. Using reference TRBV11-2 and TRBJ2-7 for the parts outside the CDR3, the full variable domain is EAGVAQSPRYKIIEKRQSVAFWCNPISGHATLYWYQQILGQGPKLLIQFQNNGVVDDSQLPKDRFSAERLKGVDSTLKIQPAKLEDSAVYLCASSLDRAYEQYFGPGTRLTVT.

The CDR3 loop is CASSEGLTGGNEQFF. The CDR3 nucleotides are TGCGCCAGCAGTGAGGGCCTAACAGGGGGCAATGAGCAGTTCTTC. This chain links TRBV10-1 with TRBJ2-1, with 8 bases aligning to TRBD1. CDR1 and CDR2 (germline): WNHNN, SYGVQD (reference sequence). CDR3 length equals 15 residues. With V trimmed by 2 bases and J by 6 bases, 6 bases remained unmatched.

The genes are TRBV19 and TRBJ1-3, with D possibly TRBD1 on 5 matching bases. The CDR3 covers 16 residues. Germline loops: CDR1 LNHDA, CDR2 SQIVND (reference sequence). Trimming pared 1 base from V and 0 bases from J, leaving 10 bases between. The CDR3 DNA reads TGTGCCAGTAGTATAGCTACAGGTACCTCTGGAAACACCATATATTTT. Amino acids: CASSIATGTSGNTIYF.